These 31 T cell receptor beta chains share one sample of origin, sequenced in a study of shared clonotypes between healthy human individuals. Assay used: immunoSEQ multiplex PCR; TCRdb lists only in-frame clones, some missing. Among approximately 2.5 million clones listed, more than 80% were seen once. The sample taken for sequencing was naive CD4+ T cells sorted from blood. The subset is: CD45RA+ positively selected. The origin of the receptors is a man aged 18 to 29 in good health.

The chain recombines TRBV29-1 with TRBJ2-1; 7 bases line up with TRBD1. V dropped 5 bases and J dropped 2; count of bases not matched to a gene: 6. Germline values: CDR1 SQVTM, CDR2 ANQGSEA. The CDR3 contains 14 residues. CDR3 in amino acids: CSVLIGGTYNEQFF. CDR3 in DNA: TGCAGCGTTTTAATAGGGGGCACCTACAATGAGCAGTTCTTC.

Turning to this clone: This CDR3 is also generated by other DNA sequences in the sample. V gene TRBV10-3 combines with J gene TRBJ2-7; no firm D call. This CDR3 is built from 14 residues. Per the germline V gene, CDR1 is ENHRY and CDR2 is SYGVKD. Deletions cut 0 bases from V and 2 bases from J, with 8 bases between. The CDR3 here is CAISESGPPYEQYF. The CDR3, as DNA: TGTGCCATCAGTGAGTCCGGGCCGCCCTACGAGCAGTACTTC.

The chain carries TRBV7-2 and TRBJ1-5; TRBD1 might be the D (6 bases). Germline-derived CDR1 and CDR2 are SGHTA and FQGNSA. The ends were cut back, 5 bases at V and 2 bases at J, with 10 bases in the middle. The CDR3 consists of 14 residues. DNA of the CDR3: TGTGCCAGCAGCGGTAGACAGGGCAATCAGCCCCAGCATTTT. Translation gives CASSGRQGNQPQHF.

The genes are TRBV7-2 and TRBJ2-5; D unresolved. Germline V CDR1 and CDR2: SGHTA, FQGNSA. CDR3 length: 12 amino acids. The V gene lost 5 bases and the J gene lost 1 base, with 5 bases spanning the gap. Written as DNA, the CDR3 is TGTGCCAGCAGCCCAACCCAAGAGACCCAGTACTTC. This translates into CASSPTQETQYF.

The chain uses TRBV19 and TRBJ1-5, with 11 nucleotides matching TRBD1. Losses at the gene ends were 5 bases for V and 1 base for J; bases not matched to a gene: 7. The CDR3 spans 17 residues. CDR1 is LNHDA, CDR2 SQIVND, per germline (reference sequence). CDR3 sequence (DNA): TGTGCCAGTAGTCCCGGACAGGGGGCGAAGAGCAATCAGCCCCAGCATTTT. As protein: CASSPGQGAKSNQPQHF.

The chain carries TRBV28 and TRBJ1-2, with 7 bases identical to TRBD1. The germline gives CDR1 MDHEN, CDR2 SYDVKM. There are 15 residues in the CDR3. The CDR3 loop reads CVTKDRFPFNYGYTF. CDR3 DNA sequence: TGTGTCACTAAGGACAGGTTCCCTTTTAACTATGGCTACACCTTC.

This chain joins TRBV27 and TRBJ2-5; D is unresolved. Looked up from germline, CDR1 is MNHEY and CDR2 is SMNVEV (reference sequence). The V end was cut by 4 bases, the J end by 1 base, with 7 bases between. This CDR3 is built from 13 residues. The CDR3 sequence is CASSSRLQETQYF. Written as DNA, the CDR3 is TGTGCCAGCAGTTCGCGGCTCCAAGAGACCCAGTACTTC.

The rearrangement joins TRBV7-2 to TRBJ1-2; D is uncertain. V lost 1 base, J lost 4 bases, and 10 bases lay in between. CDR3 length: 14 amino acids. The germline V gene encodes CDR1 SGHTA and CDR2 FQGNSA. CDR3: CASSLVFEVYGYTF. The CDR3 DNA reads TGTGCCAGCAGCTTAGTTTTTGAGGTCTATGGCTACACCTTC.

This clone showed up just once. The CDR3 spells CASSSGTGDVRAFF. The CDR3 bases are TGTGCCAGCAGTTCCGGGACAGGGGACGTTCGAGCTTTCTTT. The chain links TRBV6-5 to TRBJ1-1; 10 bases match TRBD1. Germline CDR1 and CDR2: MNHEY and SVGAGI. With V trimmed by 4 bases and J by 10 bases, 9 bases remained unmatched. The CDR3 runs to 14 residues.

The chain is built from TRBV10-3 and TRBJ2-5; TRBD2 matches at 9 bases. CDR3 length: 16 residues. V lost 2 bases to trimming and J lost 2 bases; unmatched junction nucleotides: 6. Germline values: CDR1 ENHRY, CDR2 SYGVKD. CDR3 sequence (DNA): TGTGCCATCAGTGAGCGATGGCGGGGGGGGCAAGAGACCCAGTACTTC. Translated, it gives CAISERWRGGQETQYF.

The chain combines TRBV11-2 with TRBJ2-1; D call uncertain. Germline V lookup: CDR1 SGHAT, CDR2 FQNNGV. The CDR3 is 15 amino acids. Trimming removed 0 bases at V and 1 base at J, with 7 bases between. CDR3: CASSLEGLSYNEQFF. For the CDR3, the DNA is TGTGCCAGCAGCTTAGAAGGTCTGTCCTACAATGAGCAGTTCTTC.

The rearrangement links TRBV4-1 to TRBJ2-3; possibly TRBD2 for D (5 bases). Germline CDR1 reads MGHRA; CDR2 reads YSYEKL. The CDR3 is 16 amino acids. Trimming took 0 bases from V and 1 from J, leaving 11 bases between them. DNA for the CDR3: TGCGCCAGCAGCCAAGAGGGGAGATCCCGCACAGATACGCAGTATTTT. Its protein product is CASSQEGRSRTDTQYF.

The chain employs TRBV6-5 and TRBJ1-2, with D possibly being TRBD1 (6 bases). V shed 6 bases and J shed 2 bases, with 10 bases lying between them. This CDR3 is built from 13 residues. The germline V gene has CDR1 MNHEY and CDR2 SVGAGI. CDR3 sequence reads: CASRGAGNYGYTF. The CDR3 DNA follows: TGTGCCAGCAGGGGGGCCGGGAACTATGGCTACACCTTC.

The rearrangement links TRBV2 to TRBJ2-5, with a possible D match to TRBD2 (5 bases). This CDR3 spans 18 amino acids. The V and J ends lost 4 bases and 2 bases respectively, with 23 bases between them. Germline CDR1 SNHLY, CDR2 FYNNEI. The DNA for the CDR3 is TGTGCCAGCAGTGTGTCTGTTAGCGACCGTCTTCTACAAGAGACCCAGTACTTC. Translating it yields CASSVSVSDRLLQETQYF.

The V and J genes are TRBV4-1 and TRBJ2-5; 7 bases map to TRBD1. The V gene end was trimmed by 6 bases and the J gene end by 2 bases; junction bases not matched to a gene: 6. The germline CDR1 and CDR2 sequences are MGHRA and YSYEKL. The CDR3 is made up of 14 amino acids. The CDR3 DNA sequence: TGCGCCAGCAGTCGAGGGGGCCCTCAAGAGACCCAGTACTTC. Amino acids: CASSRGGPQETQYF.

The chain couples TRBV30 to TRBJ1-1, with 8 bases identical to TRBD1. The CDR3 extends over 16 amino acids. Germline V gene sequence: CDR1 GTSNPN, CDR2 SVGIG (reference sequence). The J segment lost 4 bases and the V segment lost 0 bases, leaving 10 bases of the junction unmatched. In DNA form, the CDR3 reads TGTGCCTGGAGTGTTGCGAGGACAGGGAGGGCCACTGAAGCTTTCTTT. This sequence encodes CAWSVARTGRATEAFF.

This rearrangement joins TRBV4-1 to TRBJ2-3, with a tentative D call TRBD2 (7 bases). CDR3 length: 14 residues. Germline V CDR1 and CDR2: MGHRA, YSYEKL. The ends were cut back, 4 bases at V and 2 bases at J, with 10 bases in the middle. This chain's CDR3 is CASSLGGLTDTQYF. DNA for the CDR3: TGCGCCAGCAGCCTGGGGGGGCTCACAGATACGCAGTATTTT.

CDR3 protein: CAWSVAGGGYEQYF. CDR3 DNA sequence: TGTGCCTGGAGTGTAGCGGGAGGTGGGTACGAGCAGTACTTC. This sequence joins TRBV30 and TRBJ2-5, with 9 nucleotides matching TRBD2. Near its end, the DNA agrees better with TRBJ2-7, so the J call may be wrong. Germline V CDR1 and CDR2: GTSNPN, SVGIG (reference sequence). This CDR3 has 14 residues.

Turning to this clone: Other DNA sequences in the sample encode the same CDR3. J is TRBJ2-3 and V is TRBV28; D is unresolved. Germline V gene data show CDR1 as MDHEN and CDR2 as SYDVKM. This CDR3 contains 12 residues. V shed 5 bases and J shed 0 bases, with 3 bases lying between them. The CDR3 coding sequence is TGTGCCAGCAGTCCTAGCACAGATACGCAGTATTTT. Protein product: CASSPSTDTQYF.

Note on this clone: The sample contains more than one DNA sequence encoding this CDR3. The rearrangement links TRBV7-2 to TRBJ2-5; TRBD2 might be the D (5 bases). The germline V gene has CDR1 SGHTA and CDR2 FQGNSA. This CDR3 has 16 amino acids. Trimming left V 1 base short and J 2 bases short, with 14 bases between. CDR3: CASSLVGTSGQETQYF. The CDR3 DNA follows: TGTGCCAGCAGCTTAGTTGGTACTTCGGGACAAGAGACCCAGTACTTC.

J is TRBJ1-4 and V is TRBV5-1; D is undetermined. The germline CDR1 and CDR2 sequences are SGHRS and YFSETQ. The CDR3 sequence is 16 residues long. Trimming left V 0 bases short and J 3 bases short, with 12 bases between. The CDR3 here is CASSLAVTSPNEKLFF. CDR3 DNA: TGCGCCAGCAGCTTGGCGGTGACCTCACCTAATGAAAAACTGTTTTTT.

This rearrangement joins TRBV12-5 to TRBJ1-3; unclear D gene. V lost 8 bases to trimming and J lost 3 bases, with 8 bases between them. Per the germline V gene, CDR1 is LGHNT and CDR2 is FRNRAP. The CDR3 has 12 residues. CDR3 sequence reads: CASSGVGNTIYF. In DNA form, the CDR3 reads TGTGCTAGTAGCGGGGTTGGAAACACCATATATTTT. The complete variable domain, with remaining parts taken from reference TRBV12-5 and TRBJ1-3, reads DARVTQTPRHKVTEMGQEVTMRCQPILGHNTVFWYRQTMMQGLELLAYFRNRAPLDDSGMPKDRFSAEMPDATLATLKIQPSEPRDSAVYFCASSGVGNTIYFGEGSWLTVV.

In its sample, this clone was seen once. V gene TRBV5-1 combines with J gene TRBJ2-3; the D is unclear. The V end lost 2 bases, the J end lost 0 bases, and 10 bases lay between the germline ends. This CDR3 contains 15 residues. Germline values: CDR1 SGHRS, CDR2 YFSETQ. The CDR3: CASSLWDPSTDTQYF. The CDR3 DNA reads as TGCGCCAGCAGCTTATGGGATCCTAGCACAGATACGCAGTATTTT.

The CDR3 DNA follows: TGTGCCAGTGTCCCGGGACCCTTAGGTACAGATACGCAGTATTTT. Protein: CASVPGPLGTDTQYF. The chain joins TRBV19 to TRBJ2-3; either TRBD1 or TRBD2 may supply D (5 bases each). The germline V gene has CDR1 LNHDA and CDR2 SQIVND (reference sequence). The CDR3 runs 15 residues. The V gene lost 8 bases and the J gene lost 3 bases, with 18 bases spanning the gap.

The V and J genes are TRBV6-5 and TRBJ2-7; 10 bases map to TRBD2. Germline CDR1 and CDR2: MNHEY and SVGAGI. Trimming removed 0 bases from V and 6 bases from J; junction bases left unmatched: 8. The CDR3 is made up of 16 amino acids. CDR3 protein: CASSYSWSSGSAEQYF. CDR3 DNA: TGTGCCAGCAGTTACTCGTGGTCTAGCGGGAGTGCCGAGCAGTACTTC.

This clone showed up just once. The same CDR3 arises from other DNA sequences in this sample as well. V and J are TRBV2 and TRBJ2-2; D is ambiguous. Germline V gene sequence: CDR1 SNHLY, CDR2 FYNNEI. V dropped 6 bases and J dropped 2 bases, with 4 bases sitting between them. The CDR3 contains 12 residues. Here the CDR3 reads CASRENTGELFF. CDR3 bases: TGTGCCAGCAGAGAAAACACCGGGGAGCTGTTTTTT.

The chain has TRBV11-2 and TRBJ2-1; 8 positions match TRBD2. Germline-derived CDR1 and CDR2 are SGHAT and FQNNGV. V lost 5 bases to trimming and J lost 0 bases; unmatched junction nucleotides: 9. The CDR3 extends over 17 amino acids. CDR3 region: CASSPVRGGDSYNEQFF. The CDR3, as DNA: TGTGCCAGCAGCCCCGTACGGGGGGGGGACTCCTACAATGAGCAGTTCTTC.

For this clone: The sample contains more than one DNA sequence encoding this CDR3. The chain is built from TRBV7-2 and TRBJ2-7; D may correspond to TRBD1 or TRBD2 (5 bases each). The germline gives CDR1 SGHTA, CDR2 FQGNSA. Trimming took 1 base from V and 4 from J, leaving 8 bases between them. The CDR3 is made up of 13 amino acids. CDR3 coding DNA: TGTGCCAGCAGCTTAGTGGGACGGTACGAGCAGTACTTC. The encoded protein is CASSLVGRYEQYF.

V is TRBV9 and J is TRBJ1-6, with TRBD1 matching over 7 bases. V shed 3 bases, J shed 5 bases, and the junction held 5 bases outside the gene matches. The CDR3 has 15 residues. Germline assignment: CDR1 SGDLS and CDR2 YYNGEE. The chain's CDR3 is CASSAAGQHNSPLHF. The CDR3 DNA reads TGTGCCAGCAGCGCGGCGGGACAGCATAATTCACCCCTCCACTTT.

This chain joins TRBV19 and TRBJ1-2; 8 nucleotides align to TRBD1. The V gene's germline CDR1 is LNHDA and CDR2 SQIVND (reference sequence). The V gene end was trimmed by 5 bases and the J gene end by 7 bases; junction bases not matched to a gene: 9. There are 14 residues in the CDR3. The CDR3 loop is CASSWVGQGIGYTF. The CDR3 nucleotides read TGTGCCAGTAGTTGGGTAGGACAGGGAATTGGCTACACCTTC.

The genes are TRBV5-4 and TRBJ2-7; TRBD2 matches 8 bases. V trimming: 0 bases; J trimming: 1 base; junction bases outside the gene matches: 6. Per the germline V gene, CDR1 is SGHNT and CDR2 is YYREEE (reference sequence). This CDR3 contains 16 residues. The CDR3 DNA follows: TGTGCCAGCAGCTTGGAAGCGGGGGCGGGGTCCTACGAGCAGTACTTC. Translating it yields CASSLEAGAGSYEQYF.